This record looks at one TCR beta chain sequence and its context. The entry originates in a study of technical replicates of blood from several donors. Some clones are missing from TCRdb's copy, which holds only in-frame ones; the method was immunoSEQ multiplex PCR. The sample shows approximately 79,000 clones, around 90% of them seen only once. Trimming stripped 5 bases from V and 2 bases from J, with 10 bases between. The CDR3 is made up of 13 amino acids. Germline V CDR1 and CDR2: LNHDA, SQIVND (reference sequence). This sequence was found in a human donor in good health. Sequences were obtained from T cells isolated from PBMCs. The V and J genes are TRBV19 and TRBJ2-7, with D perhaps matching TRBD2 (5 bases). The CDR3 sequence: CASSSGEPYEQYF. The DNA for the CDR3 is TGTGCCAGTAGTTCCGGGGAGCCCTACGAGCAGTACTTC.